Presented here are 11 T cell receptor beta chains from one specimen sequenced in a study of blood T cells in healthy people across ages. Next came a second PCR, run for about 7 to 12 cycles, which used a sample-barcoded 5' primer along with a J-beta primer mix. TCRdb ran MiXCR on the 5' RACE reads and lists one entry per CDR3 protein. The sample lists around 800,000 distinct CDR3 sequences, roughly 24% occurring once. These same data were also listed under a study on T cells of mothers and their children.

The sequencing input was blood. The source of these receptors is a boy aged 10-17 years in good health.

This chain links TRBV10-3 with TRBJ1-2; D gene uncertain. From germline, CDR1 is ENHRY and CDR2 SYGVKD. This CDR3 spans 14 amino acids. Trimming pared 0 bases from V and 1 base from J, leaving 6 bases between. The CDR3 here is CAISESQNNYGYTF. CDR3 nucleotides: TGTGCCATCAGTGAGTCGCAGAATAACTATGGCTACACCTTC.

The chain is built from TRBV7-3 and TRBJ2-3; D is ambiguous. Germline assignment: CDR1 SGHTA and CDR2 FQGTGA. The V end lost 1 base, the J end lost 3 bases, and 11 bases lay between the germline ends. CDR3 length: 15 amino acids. CDR3 coding DNA: TGTGCCAGCAGCTTAAGGGGATTCCGAACAGATACGCAGTATTTT. The encoded protein is CASSLRGFRTDTQYF. The full variable domain, completed using reference TRBV7-3 and TRBJ2-3, is GAGVSQTPSNKVTEKGKYVELRCDPISGHTALYWYRQSLGQGPEFLIYFQGTGAADDSGLPNDRFFAVRPEGSVSTLKIQRTERGDSAVYLCASSLRGFRTDTQYFGPGTRLTVL.

This clonotype was detected a few times. The rearrangement links TRBV18 to TRBJ2-5, with 8 bases that match TRBD2. Germline CDR1 and CDR2: KGHSH and LQKENI. This CDR3 has 14 residues. After removal of 6 bases from V and 4 bases from J, the junction contained 7 bases not matched to a gene. The DNA of the CDR3 is TGTGCCAGCTCTCGGGGACTAGACGGAGAGACCCAGTACTTC. Protein sequence: CASSRGLDGETQYF. The full variable domain, in which reference TRBV18 and TRBJ2-5 provide the parts outside the CDR3, is NAGVMQNPRHLVRRRGQEARLRCSPMKGHSHVYWYRQLPEEGLKFMVYLQKENIIDESGMPKERFSAEFPKEGPSILRIQQVVRGDSAAYFCASSRGLDGETQYFGPGTRLLVL.

This clonotype turned up a few times. This chain uses TRBV2 with TRBJ2-1; D may be TRBD1 (5 bases). The CDR3 is 15 residues long. V lost 6 bases and J 0 bases, leaving 12 bases between the germline ends. Germline assignment: CDR1 SNHLY and CDR2 FYNNEI. The CDR3 spells CASRLQAVSYNEQFF. The CDR3 nucleotides read TGTGCCAGCAGACTACAGGCGGTCTCCTACAATGAGCAGTTCTTC.

The chain has TRBV3-1 and TRBJ2-7, with TRBD1 matching over 7 bases. The V segment lost 4 bases and the J segment 3 bases; nucleotides outside the gene matches: 6. There are 14 residues in the CDR3. Germline V gives CDR1 LGHDT, CDR2 YNNKEL (reference sequence). CDR3: CASSLRGRIYEQYF. CDR3 nucleotide sequence: TGTGCCAGCAGCCTAAGGGGGCGCATCTACGAGCAGTACTTC.

This chain connects TRBV20-1 to TRBJ1-1; unclear D gene. The CDR3 is 13 amino acids. Germline assignment: CDR1 DFQATT and CDR2 SNEGSKA (reference sequence). V lost 0 bases to trimming and J lost 1 base, with 6 bases between them. The CDR3 region is CSARDLKNTEAFF. The CDR3 DNA follows: TGCAGTGCTAGAGATTTGAAGAACACTGAAGCTTTCTTT.

The J gene is TRBJ2-7, the V gene TRBV18, with TRBD2 matching 10 bases. Germline assignment: CDR1 KGHSH and CDR2 LQKENI. V trimming: 6 bases; J trimming: 0 bases; junction bases outside the gene matches: 11. The CDR3 is 17 amino acids. CDR3 DNA: TGTGCCAGCTCGCACGGGTCTAGCGGGGGCAACTCCTACGAGCAGTACTTC. Its protein product is CASSHGSSGGNSYEQYF.

This clonotype showed up just a few times. The rearrangement uses TRBV12-5 and TRBJ2-1; 8 bases map to TRBD1. The V gene's germline CDR1 is LGHNT and CDR2 FRNRAP. CDR3 length: 15 amino acids. With 3 bases clipped from V and 2 bases from J, the junction kept 3 bases outside the gene matches. In DNA form, the CDR3 reads TGTGCTAGTGGTTTAAAGGACAGGGCCTACAATGAGCAGTTCTTC. Translated: CASGLKDRAYNEQFF. The variable domain in full, with the rest retrieved from reference TRBV12-5 and TRBJ2-1, is DARVTQTPRHKVTEMGQEVTMRCQPILGHNTVFWYRQTMMQGLELLAYFRNRAPLDDSGMPKDRFSAEMPDATLATLKIQPSEPRDSAVYFCASGLKDRAYNEQFFGPGTRLTVL.

J is TRBJ1-1 and V is TRBV20-1; D gene unclear. CDR3 length: 14 amino acids. With 6 bases removed from V and 5 bases from J, the gap between germline ends came to 19 bases. Germline V CDR1 and CDR2: DFQATT, SNEGSKA (reference sequence). CDR3 bases: TGCAGTGCCCAACCGACCAGATTCGGAACTGAAGCTTTCTTT. It encodes CSAQPTRFGTEAFF.

This clonotype was found a few times. The J gene is TRBJ2-7, the V gene TRBV12-3 or TRBV12-4; 7 nucleotides match TRBD2. This CDR3 region has 15 residues. V was pared by 3 bases and J by 10 bases, with 15 bases of the junction left unmatched. Here the CDR3 reads CASSFGRGTTEIQYF. CDR3 nucleotide sequence: TGTGCCAGCAGTTTCGGGCGGGGGACGACCGAGATCCAGTACTTC.

This clonotype was counted many times. This sequence joins TRBV29-1 and TRBJ1-5; D remains unclear. Trimming shortened V by 4 bases and J by 0 bases, and 4 bases separated the two germline ends. The length of the CDR3 is 12 residues. Germline loops: CDR1 SQVTM, CDR2 ANQGSEA. The CDR3 loop reads CSVGDSNQPQHF. As DNA, the CDR3 is TGCAGCGTTGGGGATAGCAATCAGCCCCAGCATTTT.